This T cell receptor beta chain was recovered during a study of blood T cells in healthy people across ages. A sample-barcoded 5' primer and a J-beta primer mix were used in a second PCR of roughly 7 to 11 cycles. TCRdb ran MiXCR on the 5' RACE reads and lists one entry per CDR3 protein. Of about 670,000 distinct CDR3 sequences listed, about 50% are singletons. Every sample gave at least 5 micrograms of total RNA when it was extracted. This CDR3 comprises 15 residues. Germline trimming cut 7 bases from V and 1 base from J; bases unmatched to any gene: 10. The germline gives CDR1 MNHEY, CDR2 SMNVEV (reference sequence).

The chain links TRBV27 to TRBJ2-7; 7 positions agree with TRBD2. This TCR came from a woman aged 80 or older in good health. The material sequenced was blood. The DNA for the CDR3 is TGTGCCAGCACCCGACGCGGGGAGGGATCCTACGAGCAGTACTTC. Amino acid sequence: CASTRRGEGSYEQYF.